This T cell receptor (beta chain) emerged from a study of T cells in tuberculosis. Study summary: The T cells targeted glucose monomycolate, a mycobacterial lipid, via CD1B. In South Africa, adults with active tuberculosis were compared with IGRA-negative and latently infected IGRA-positive adolescents. Broader study findings: Samples were chosen by availability of cryopreserved specimens. Active tuberculosis TCR-alpha repertoires lay closer to GMM-specific TCRs than IGRA-negative controls, suggesting clonal expansion.

There are 15 residues in the CDR3. Germline trimming cut 8 bases from V and 0 bases from J; bases unmatched to any gene: 7. The V gene's germline CDR1 is SGHTA and CDR2 FQGNSA. TCRdb keeps only in-frame clones here, not all; method: immunoSEQ multiplex PCR. This table holds some 30,000 clones, less than 95% found once. Remarks on this clone: The antigen remains unidentified.

This rearrangement joins TRBV7-2 to TRBJ2-1, with 7 bases that match TRBD2. The sequenced sample was PBMCs. The clonotype comes from a donor aged 10-30 years with latent tuberculosis or without tuberculosis infection. Some clones in this sample may be carry-over from other donors' samples. The chain's CDR3 is CASGYRDYSYNEQFF. The CDR3, as DNA: TGTGCCAGCGGTTACCGGGACTACTCCTACAATGAGCAGTTCTTC.